This passage covers 20 T cell receptor beta chains from one sample sequenced in a study of cytomegalovirus exposure and HLA in healthy donors. PCR used 60 Vbeta primers and 13 Jbeta primers. TCRdb's copy holds only in-frame clones and misses some; the assay was immunoSEQ multiplex PCR. The sample lists under 150,000 clones, around 77% occurring once. The sequenced sample was PBMCs. These receptors all come from a man aged 50-59 years in good health and CMV-seronegative.

This clone came up once. The chain couples TRBV18 to TRBJ2-1, with D unclear. V gave up 2 bases and J gave up 5 bases, with 10 bases separating them. The length of the CDR3 is 14 residues. Germline loops: CDR1 KGHSH, CDR2 LQKENI. CDR3 amino acids: CASSPAVRHNEQFF. The CDR3 nucleotides read TGTGCCAGCTCACCAGCTGTCAGGCACAATGAGCAGTTCTTC.

The V gene is TRBV6-5, the J gene TRBJ2-7; a weak D match, TRBD2 (5 bases). Germline CDR1 MNHEY, CDR2 SVGAGI. V shed 1 base and J shed 0 bases, with 10 bases lying between them. This CDR3 contains 15 residues. CDR3 nucleotide sequence: TGTGCCAGCAGTTACTTGGACTCCGGCTCCTACGAGCAGTACTTC. Protein product: CASSYLDSGSYEQYF.

The CDR3 loop reads CATSISLAETDTQYF. The CDR3 nucleotides read TGTGCCACCAGCATCTCGCTAGCGGAAACAGATACGCAGTATTTT. The chain is built from TRBV15 and TRBJ2-3; TRBD2 aligns across 7 bases. This CDR3 is 15 amino acids long. With V trimmed by 4 bases and J by 3 bases, 7 bases remained unmatched. Germline V gene sequence: CDR1 LNHNV, CDR2 YYDKDF (reference sequence).

CDR3 sequence reads: CAIMDKGGYGYTF. Written as DNA, the CDR3 is TGTGCCATCATGGACAAGGGAGGCTATGGCTACACCTTC. The rearrangement links TRBV10-3 to TRBJ1-2; D perhaps matches TRBD1 (5 bases). Trimming removed 7 bases from V and 4 bases from J, with 13 bases in between. From germline, CDR1 is ENHRY and CDR2 SYGVKD. This CDR3 comprises 13 residues.

The rearrangement joins TRBV28 to TRBJ2-5; tentative D call: TRBD2 (7 bases). Germline V gene lookup returns CDR1 MDHEN and CDR2 SYDVKM. The CDR3 is made up of 12 amino acids. The V end lost 10 bases, the J end lost 4 bases, and 13 bases lay between the germline ends. Written as DNA, the CDR3 is TGTGCCACCCGGGGGGCTGGAGAGACCCAGTACTTC. Residues: CATRGAGETQYF.

This clone was observed once. V gene TRBV29-1 combines with J gene TRBJ2-3; possible D gene TRBD1, 6 bases. Between the trimmed V and J ends, which lost 5 bases and 4 bases, there was a span of 13 bases. The CDR3 sequence is 13 residues long. From germline, CDR1 is SQVTM and CDR2 ANQGSEA. CDR3 amino acids: CSVRGQTSDTQYF. In DNA, the CDR3 is TGCAGCGTTCGTGGACAGACTTCAGATACGCAGTATTTT.

The V and J genes are TRBV10-3 and TRBJ2-5; 9 bases are a match to TRBD1. J lost 1 base, V lost 0 bases, and 6 bases had no gene match. This CDR3 contains 17 residues. Germline V lookup: CDR1 ENHRY, CDR2 SYGVKD. The CDR3 nucleotides are TGTGCCATCAGTGAGTCGACAGGGGGGGATCGCCAAGAGACCCAGTACTTC. Its protein is CAISESTGGDRQETQYF.

This clone was seen ten or more times. In DNA, the CDR3 is TGTGCCAGTAGTACCACTAGCGGGAGGGGAAACATTCAGTACTTC. This codes for CASSTTSGRGNIQYF. V and J are TRBV19 and TRBJ2-4; TRBD2 matches at 13 bases. V dropped 4 bases and J dropped 6; count of bases not matched to a gene: 3. The CDR3 extends over 15 amino acids. The V gene's germline CDR1 is LNHDA and CDR2 SQIVND (reference sequence). Based on the CDR3 plus reference TRBV19 and TRBJ2-4, the full variable domain is DGGITQSPKYLFRKEGQNVTLSCEQNLNHDAMYWYRQDPGQGLRLIYYSQIVNDFQKGDIAEGYSVSREKKESFPLTVTSAQKNPTAFYLCASSTTSGRGNIQYFGAGTRLSVL.

This chain uses TRBV6-6 with TRBJ2-1; TRBD2 aligns across 8 bases. Looked up from germline, CDR1 is MNHNY and CDR2 is SVGAGI (reference sequence). V shed 5 bases, J shed 12 bases, and the junction held 6 bases outside the gene matches. This CDR3 comprises 12 residues. The CDR3 here is CASSTSGSMQFF. The CDR3 DNA is TGTGCCAGCAGTACGAGCGGGAGTATGCAGTTCTTC.

This chain joins TRBV5-4 and TRBJ2-5, with TRBD2 identical over 7 bases. V lost 3 bases and J lost 7; bases outside the gene matches: 9. The CDR3 is made up of 14 amino acids. Germline CDR1 SGHNT, CDR2 YYREEE (reference sequence). The DNA of the CDR3 is TGTGCCAGCAGCTCACTAGCGACGGAGGGGACCCAGTACTTC. Translation gives CASSSLATEGTQYF.

J is TRBJ2-3 and V is TRBV7-2; 9 positions agree with TRBD2. CDR1 is SGHTA, CDR2 FQGNSA, per germline. The V segment lost 4 bases and the J segment 6 bases; nucleotides outside the gene matches: 8. The CDR3 covers 15 residues. CDR3 loop: CASSSQAGGRDTQYF. The CDR3 DNA sequence: TGTGCCAGCAGCTCACAAGCGGGAGGAAGGGATACGCAGTATTTT. Using reference TRBV7-2 and TRBJ2-3 for the parts outside the CDR3, the full variable domain is GAGVSQSPSNKVTEKGKDVELRCDPISGHTALYWYRQSLGQGLEFLIYFQGNSAPDKSGLPSDRFSAERTGGSVSTLTIQRTQQEDSAVYLCASSSQAGGRDTQYFGPGTRLTVL.

This clone was counted a single time. The chain's CDR3 is CASSRDRGNEKLFF. CDR3 in DNA: TGCGCCAGCAGCCGGGACAGGGGTAATGAAAAACTGTTTTTT. This rearrangement joins TRBV4-1 to TRBJ1-4, with 10 positions matching TRBD1. CDR3 length: 14 amino acids. Germline V gene data show CDR1 as MGHRA and CDR2 as YSYEKL. The trim removed 4 bases at V and 4 bases at J, leaving 0 bases unmatched.

This clone was picked up a small number of times. This chain connects TRBV5-6 to TRBJ1-5, with D uncertain. This CDR3 comprises 15 residues. The germline gives CDR1 SGHDT, CDR2 YYEEEE. V was clipped by 4 bases and J by 2 bases, with 13 bases between them. CDR3 region: CASSRGGAGNQPQHF. The CDR3 nucleotides read TGTGCCAGCAGCCGTGGCGGAGCCGGCAATCAGCCCCAGCATTTT.

This clone turned up a few times. This chain links TRBV30 with TRBJ1-1, with 10 bases identical to TRBD1. Germline assignment: CDR1 GTSNPN and CDR2 SVGIG (reference sequence). The CDR3 runs to 14 residues. V lost 1 base, J lost 5 bases, and 4 bases stayed unmatched. CDR3 residues: CAWSEWGQGTEAFF. CDR3 nucleotides: TGTGCCTGGAGTGAGTGGGGACAGGGGACTGAAGCTTTCTTT.

This clone came up a few times. The rearrangement uses TRBV5-1 and TRBJ2-1; the match to TRBD2 covers 12 bases. The germline CDR1 and CDR2 sequences are SGHRS and YFSETQ. CDR3 length: 15 residues. The V gene end was trimmed by 3 bases and the J gene end by 7 bases; junction bases not matched to a gene: 5. The CDR3 coding sequence is TGCGCCAGCAGCTCCCAAACTAGCGGGGGGAATGAGCAGTTCTTC. This gives the protein CASSSQTSGGNEQFF.

The genes are TRBV5-1 and TRBJ2-5; TRBD1 matches at 10 bases. With 0 bases clipped from V and 4 bases from J, the junction kept 6 bases outside the gene matches. The CDR3 consists of 16 residues. Germline loops: CDR1 SGHRS, CDR2 YFSETQ. The CDR3 reads CASSLAGTGVRETQYF. In DNA form, the CDR3 reads TGCGCCAGCAGCTTGGCCGGGACAGGGGTGCGAGAGACCCAGTACTTC.

V gene TRBV28 combines with J gene TRBJ1-1, with a weak D call TRBD1 (6 bases). Trimming removed 6 bases from V and 7 bases from J, with 9 bases in between. In germline, CDR1 is MDHEN, CDR2 SYDVKM. This CDR3 contains 11 residues. In nucleotides, the CDR3 is TGTGCCAGCAGCCTGACAGGTGAAGCTTTCTTT. This codes for CASSLTGEAFF.

V and J are TRBV7-6 and TRBJ2-7, with a weak D call TRBD2 (6 bases). CDR1 and CDR2 (germline): SGHVS, FNYEAQ. With 1 base removed from V and 5 bases from J, the gap between germline ends came to 15 bases. This CDR3 comprises 15 residues. The CDR3 loop reads CASSLVAGRGHEQYF. For the CDR3, the DNA is TGTGCCAGCAGCTTAGTGGCGGGGCGCGGACACGAGCAGTACTTC.

The chain joins TRBV11-2 to TRBJ1-5; the D is unclear. V was cut by 4 bases and J by 4 bases, with 8 bases left in between. CDR3 length: 13 residues. Germline lookup yields CDR1 SGHAT and CDR2 FQNNGV. Here the CDR3 reads CASSSNMNQPQHF. The DNA for the CDR3 is TGTGCCAGCAGCTCGAACATGAATCAGCCCCAGCATTTT.

The V gene is TRBV21-1, the J gene TRBJ2-3; no DNA check was done on the table's D call, TRBD1. TRBV21-1 is a pseudogene locus. The CDR3 totals 15 residues. As DNA, the CDR3 is TGTGCCAGCAGCAAAGTCAGGGGTGGCACAGATACGCAGTATTTT. Protein sequence: CASSKVRGGTDTQYF.